The 17 T cell receptor beta chains reported below all come from one sample, sequenced in a study of cytomegalovirus exposure and HLA in healthy donors. PCR primers comprised 60 Vbeta and 13 Jbeta primers. TCRdb's table, derived via immunoSEQ multiplex PCR, lists solely in-frame clones and lacks some. The table records 98,000 or so clones, around 77% of them present only once. Material: PBMCs. The receptors shown here come from a female donor in good health and CMV-seronegative.

The chain is built from TRBV2 and TRBJ2-5; 7 bases agree with TRBD1. The tail of the sequence fits TRBJ2-7 better, so the J call may be wrong. CDR3 length equals 13 residues. The germline CDR1 and CDR2 sequences are SNHLY and FYNNEI. This CDR3 reads CASIKTGSYEQYF. CDR3 bases: TGTGCCAGCATTAAGACAGGGTCCTACGAGCAGTACTTC.

J is TRBJ1-5 and V is TRBV28, with D possibly matching TRBD1 (6 bases). This CDR3 spans 14 amino acids. The V end was cut by 4 bases, the J end by 7 bases, with 14 bases between. The germline V gene has CDR1 MDHEN and CDR2 SYDVKM. The CDR3: CASSSGQKRQPQHF. In nucleotides, the CDR3 is TGTGCCAGCAGTTCCGGACAGAAGCGACAGCCCCAGCATTTT.

The CDR3 here is CASTFPGQGLNEQFF. CDR3 bases: TGTGCCAGCACCTTTCCGGGACAGGGCCTAAATGAGCAGTTCTTC. This chain links TRBV28 with TRBJ2-1; 9 bases are a match to TRBD1. J was trimmed by 7 bases and V by 7 bases; bases with no gene match: 11. The CDR3 extends over 15 amino acids. Per germline, CDR1 MDHEN and CDR2 SYDVKM.

The V call is TRBV2, the J call TRBJ1-2, with D perhaps TRBD1 (6 bases). The CDR3 consists of 14 residues. V was pared by 1 base and J by 5 bases, with 11 bases between. Germline loops: CDR1 SNHLY, CDR2 FYNNEI. The CDR3: CASSEGTAKYGYTF. The CDR3 region has the DNA TGTGCCAGCAGTGAAGGGACAGCAAAATATGGCTACACCTTC.

The chain has TRBV5-4 and TRBJ1-2, with 9 bases matching TRBD1. The V gene's germline CDR1 is SGHNT and CDR2 YYREEE (reference sequence). After removal of 3 bases from V and 7 bases from J, the junction contained 13 bases not matched to a gene. The CDR3 spans 16 residues. The CDR3 loop is CASSWGPGQGIFGYTF. DNA for the CDR3: TGTGCCAGCAGCTGGGGGCCAGGACAGGGGATCTTTGGCTACACCTTC.

The chain links TRBV19 to TRBJ1-5; D is unclear. V was pared by 2 bases and J by 2 bases, with 7 bases between. CDR1 LNHDA and CDR2 SQIVND come from the germline V gene (reference sequence). The CDR3 contains 14 residues. CDR3 bases: TGTGCCAGTAGTATAATGGGCGGCAATCAGCCCCAGCATTTT. Its protein product is CASSIMGGNQPQHF.

V gene TRBV11-2 combines with J gene TRBJ1-2; 7 positions match TRBD1. The CDR3 contains 14 residues. CDR1 is SGHAT and CDR2 is FQNNGV in the germline V gene. J lost 8 bases, V lost 0 bases, and 6 bases had no gene match. CDR3 sequence reads: CASSLEDRFGGYTF. The DNA of the CDR3 is TGTGCCAGCAGCTTAGAGGACAGGTTCGGAGGCTACACCTTC.

V gene TRBV5-1 combines with J gene TRBJ2-2, with TRBD2 matching 15 bases. The length of the CDR3 is 17 residues. Germline V lookup: CDR1 SGHRS, CDR2 YFSETQ. Trimming took 4 bases from V and 4 from J; bases not matched to a gene: 5. The CDR3 spells CASSAGLAGGGTGELFF. The CDR3 nucleotides read TGCGCCAGCAGCGCGGGACTAGCGGGAGGTGGCACCGGGGAGCTGTTTTTT.

The chain links TRBV18 to TRBJ1-4; 10 bases are shared with TRBD1. The germline V gene encodes CDR1 KGHSH and CDR2 LQKENI. After removal of 6 bases from V and 10 bases from J, the junction contained 8 bases not matched to a gene. The CDR3 extends over 14 amino acids. CDR3 in amino acids: CASSPGQGLGKLFF. CDR3 bases: TGTGCCAGCTCGCCGGGACAGGGGCTCGGAAAACTGTTTTTT.

The chain uses TRBV6-6 and TRBJ2-7, with 13 bases matching TRBD2. Germline CDR1 reads MNHNY; CDR2 reads SVGAGI (reference sequence). The trim removed 8 bases at V and 0 bases at J, leaving 4 bases unmatched. The CDR3 runs to 15 residues. The CDR3: CASRGTSGTSYEQYF. Written as DNA, the CDR3 is TGTGCCAGCCGCGGGACTAGCGGGACCTCCTACGAGCAGTACTTC.

The rearrangement links TRBV2 to TRBJ1-2; maybe TRBD1 (6 bases). Germline V CDR1 and CDR2: SNHLY, FYNNEI. The CDR3 spans 13 residues. V lost 6 bases to trimming and J lost 12 bases, with 20 bases between them. DNA of the CDR3: TGTGCCAGCAGAGGGGACAACCTCGGATTGGACACCTTC. Amino acid sequence: CASRGDNLGLDTF.

The V gene is TRBV30, the J gene TRBJ1-2; 8 nucleotides align to TRBD1. Germline loops: CDR1 GTSNPN, CDR2 SVGIG (reference sequence). J gave up 7 bases and V 2 bases, and 3 bases lay outside the gene matches. The length of the CDR3 is 12 residues. The CDR3 reads CAWSMTGAGYTF. The CDR3 DNA reads TGTGCCTGGAGTATGACAGGGGCTGGCTACACCTTC.

This rearrangement joins TRBV14 to TRBJ2-2; 10 bases agree with TRBD2. Looked up from germline, CDR1 is SGHDN and CDR2 is FVKESK. The CDR3 covers 16 residues. J gave up 3 bases and V 4 bases, and 5 bases lay outside the gene matches. CDR3 sequence: CASSRMTSGYTGELFF. The CDR3 DNA reads as TGTGCCAGCAGCCGAATGACTAGCGGGTACACCGGGGAGCTGTTTTTT.

The chain uses TRBV6-1 and TRBJ1-1; weak D call: TRBD1 (5 bases). This CDR3 spans 13 amino acids. CDR1 and CDR2 from the germline V gene are MNHNS and SASEGT. Between the trimmed V and J ends, which lost 3 bases and 10 bases, there was a span of 15 bases. The CDR3 region is CASSEGRGWVAFF. The CDR3 region has the DNA TGTGCCAGCAGTGAGGGAAGGGGCTGGGTAGCTTTCTTT.

The rearrangement uses TRBV5-6 and TRBJ2-7; a possible D gene is TRBD1 (5 bases). The CDR3 sequence is 17 residues long. Germline-derived CDR1 and CDR2 are SGHDT and YYEEEE. The V and J ends lost 0 bases and 2 bases respectively, with 18 bases between them. CDR3 sequence reads: CASSLAFGPGYTYEQYF. The DNA for the CDR3 is TGTGCCAGCAGCTTGGCCTTCGGCCCAGGGTATACCTACGAGCAGTACTTC.

This clone was recorded at least ten times. DNA of the CDR3: TGTGCCAGTAGTATACACCGATCGGGTGATAGGACTGAAGCTTTCTTT. Its translation is CASSIHRSGDRTEAFF. The V gene is TRBV19, the J gene TRBJ1-1; D is unclear. From germline, CDR1 is LNHDA and CDR2 SQIVND (reference sequence). The CDR3 is 16 residues long. Between the trimmed V and J ends, which lost 2 bases and 5 bases, there was a span of 18 bases. Together with reference TRBV19 and TRBJ1-1, the CDR3 gives the full variable domain: DGGITQSPKYLFRKEGQNVTLSCEQNLNHDAMYWYRQDPGQGLRLIYYSQIVNDFQKGDIAEGYSVSREKKESFPLTVTSAQKNPTAFYLCASSIHRSGDRTEAFFGQGTRLTVV.

The chain joins TRBV7-6 to TRBJ2-2; 8 nucleotides match TRBD1. There are 15 residues in the CDR3. Germline V CDR1 and CDR2: SGHVS, FNYEAQ. The V and J ends lost 0 bases and 8 bases, in that order; junction bases with no gene match: 5. CDR3 coding DNA: TGTGCCAGCAGCTTAGCGTCAGGGGGCTTAGGGGAGCTGTTTTTT. Translation gives CASSLASGGLGELFF.